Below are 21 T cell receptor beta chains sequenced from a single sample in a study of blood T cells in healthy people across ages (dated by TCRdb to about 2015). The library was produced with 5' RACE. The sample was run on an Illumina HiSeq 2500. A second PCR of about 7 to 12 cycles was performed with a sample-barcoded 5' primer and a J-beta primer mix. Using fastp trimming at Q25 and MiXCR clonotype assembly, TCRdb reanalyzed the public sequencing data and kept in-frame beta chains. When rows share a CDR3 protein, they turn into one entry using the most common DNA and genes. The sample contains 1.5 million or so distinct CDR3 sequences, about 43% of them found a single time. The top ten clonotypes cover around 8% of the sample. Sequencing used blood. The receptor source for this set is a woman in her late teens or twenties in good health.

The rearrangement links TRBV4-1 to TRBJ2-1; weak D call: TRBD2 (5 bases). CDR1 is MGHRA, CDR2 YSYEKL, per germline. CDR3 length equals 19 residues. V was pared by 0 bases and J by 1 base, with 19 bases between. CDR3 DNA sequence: TGCGCCAGCAGCCAAGAGCCCAACCGAGGGATGTGGTCCTACAATGAGCAGTTCTTC. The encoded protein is CASSQEPNRGMWSYNEQFF.

The CDR3 loop reads CASSYPSRGEVVLRGQYF. In nucleotides, the CDR3 is TGTGCCAGCAGTTACCCATCCCGAGGGGAGGTAGTGCTACGAGGGCAGTACTTC. This chain joins TRBV6-5 and TRBJ2-5; D may be TRBD2 (6 bases). Germline CDR1 MNHEY, CDR2 SVGAGI. V dropped 2 bases and J dropped 11 bases, with 30 bases sitting between them. The length of the CDR3 is 18 residues.

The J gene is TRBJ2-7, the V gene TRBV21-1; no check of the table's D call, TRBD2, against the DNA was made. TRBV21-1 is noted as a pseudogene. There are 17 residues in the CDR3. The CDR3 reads CASTLTSGSPTSYEQYF. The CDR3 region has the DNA TGTGCCAGCACCTTGACTAGCGGGAGCCCAACTTCCTACGAGCAGTACTTC.

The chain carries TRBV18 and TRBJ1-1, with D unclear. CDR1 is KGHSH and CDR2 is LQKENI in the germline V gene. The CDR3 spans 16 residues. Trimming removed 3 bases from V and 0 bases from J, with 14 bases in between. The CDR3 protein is CASSPMVAEMNTEAFF. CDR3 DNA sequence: TGTGCCAGCTCACCCATGGTCGCAGAAATGAACACTGAAGCTTTCTTT.

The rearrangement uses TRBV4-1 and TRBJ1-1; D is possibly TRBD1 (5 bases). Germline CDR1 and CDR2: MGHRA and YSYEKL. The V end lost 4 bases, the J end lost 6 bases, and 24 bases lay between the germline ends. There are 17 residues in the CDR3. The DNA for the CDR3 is TGCGCCAGCAGCCTCCCACCCCGGGACTACGGGTATGCTGAAGCTTTCTTT. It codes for CASSLPPRDYGYAEAFF.

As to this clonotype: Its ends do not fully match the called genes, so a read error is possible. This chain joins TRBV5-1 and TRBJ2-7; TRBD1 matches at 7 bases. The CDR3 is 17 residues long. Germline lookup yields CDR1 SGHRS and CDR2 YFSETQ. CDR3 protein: CTSSLVGYGTAASEQYF. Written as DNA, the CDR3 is TGCACCAGCAGCTTGGTAGGGTACGGGACAGCCGCTTCCGAGCAGTACTTC. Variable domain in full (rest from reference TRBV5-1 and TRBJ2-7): KAGVTQTPRYLIKTRGQQVTLSCSPISGHRSVSWYQQTPGQGLQFLFEYFSETQRNKGNFPGRFSGRQFSNSRSEMNVSTLELGDSALYLCTSSLVGYGTAASEQYFGPGTRLTVT.

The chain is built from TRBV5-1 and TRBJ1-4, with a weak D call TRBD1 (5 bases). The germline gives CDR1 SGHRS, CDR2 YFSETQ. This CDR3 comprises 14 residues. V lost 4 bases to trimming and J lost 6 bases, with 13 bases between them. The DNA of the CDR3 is TGCGCCAGCAGCCCGGGACTCAACTATGAAAAACTGTTTTTT. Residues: CASSPGLNYEKLFF.

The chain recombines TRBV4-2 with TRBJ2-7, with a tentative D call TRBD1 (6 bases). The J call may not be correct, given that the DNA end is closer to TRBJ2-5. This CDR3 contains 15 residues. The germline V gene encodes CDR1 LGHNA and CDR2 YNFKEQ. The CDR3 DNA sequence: TGTGCCAGCAGCCAAGAAATGGACAGAGTAGAGACCCAGTACTTC. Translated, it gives CASSQEMDRVETQYF.

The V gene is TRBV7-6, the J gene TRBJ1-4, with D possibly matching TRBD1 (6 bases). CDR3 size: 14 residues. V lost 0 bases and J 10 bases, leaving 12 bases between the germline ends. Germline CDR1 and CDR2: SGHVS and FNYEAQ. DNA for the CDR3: TGTGCCAGCAGCTTAGCTGGACAGATAGGAAAACTGTTTTTT. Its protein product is CASSLAGQIGKLFF.

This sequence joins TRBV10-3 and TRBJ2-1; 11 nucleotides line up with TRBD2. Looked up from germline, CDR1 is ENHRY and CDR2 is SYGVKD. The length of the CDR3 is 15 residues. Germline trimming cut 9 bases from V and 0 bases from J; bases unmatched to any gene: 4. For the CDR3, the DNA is TGTGCCATTGGGACTAGCGGAAGCTCCTACAATGAGCAGTTCTTC. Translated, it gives CAIGTSGSSYNEQFF.

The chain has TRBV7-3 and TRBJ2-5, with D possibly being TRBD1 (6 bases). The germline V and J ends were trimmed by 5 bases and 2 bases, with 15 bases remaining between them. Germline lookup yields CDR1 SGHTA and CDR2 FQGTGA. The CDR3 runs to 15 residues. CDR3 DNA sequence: TGTGCCAGCAGCGTAAACGGACAGCCACAAGAGACCCAGTACTTC. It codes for CASSVNGQPQETQYF.

This CDR3 is CASSWGRGARYEQYF. In nucleotides, the CDR3 is TGCGCCAGCAGCTGGGGCCGCGGGGCCCGCTACGAGCAGTACTTC. The V gene is TRBV5-1, the J gene TRBJ2-5; TRBD2 is a possible D gene (6 bases). The DNA matches TRBJ2-7 better at its end, which makes the J call doubtful. The germline V gene encodes CDR1 SGHRS and CDR2 YFSETQ. This CDR3 spans 15 amino acids.

The CDR3 region is CASGAPYEQYF. CDR3 in DNA: TGTGCTAGTGGGGCTCCCTACGAGCAGTACTTC. This chain uses TRBV12-5 with TRBJ2-7, with D uncertain. This CDR3 has 11 residues. V lost 6 bases and J 2 bases, leaving 5 bases between the germline ends. In germline, CDR1 is LGHNT, CDR2 FRNRAP.

The CDR3 here is CASSLRAGFYNEQFF. As DNA, the CDR3 is TGCGCCAGCAGCTTGAGAGCGGGTTTTTACAATGAGCAGTTCTTC. V is TRBV5-1 and J is TRBJ2-1, with D possibly TRBD2 on 6 matching bases. The CDR3 is made up of 15 amino acids. Germline V gene data show CDR1 as SGHRS and CDR2 as YFSETQ. The V and J ends lost 1 base and 4 bases respectively, with 12 bases between them.

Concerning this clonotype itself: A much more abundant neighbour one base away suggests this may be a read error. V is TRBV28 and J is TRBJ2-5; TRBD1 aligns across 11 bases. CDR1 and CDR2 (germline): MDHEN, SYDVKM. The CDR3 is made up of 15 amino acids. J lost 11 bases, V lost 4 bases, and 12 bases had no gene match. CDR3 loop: CASSSGTGGYNEQYF. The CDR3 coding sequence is TGTGCCAGCAGTTCCGGGACAGGGGGTTACAATGAGCAGTACTTC.

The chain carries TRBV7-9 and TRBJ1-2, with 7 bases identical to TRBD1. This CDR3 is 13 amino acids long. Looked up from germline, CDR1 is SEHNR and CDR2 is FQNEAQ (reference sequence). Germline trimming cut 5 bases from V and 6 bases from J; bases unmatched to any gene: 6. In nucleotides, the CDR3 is TGTGCCAGCAGCCCGACAGGGATCGATGGCTACACCTTC. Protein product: CASSPTGIDGYTF.

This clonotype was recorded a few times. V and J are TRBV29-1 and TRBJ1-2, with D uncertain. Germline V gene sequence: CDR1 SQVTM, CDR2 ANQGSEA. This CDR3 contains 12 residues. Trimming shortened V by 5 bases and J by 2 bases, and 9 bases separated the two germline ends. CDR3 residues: CSVNNPNYGYTF. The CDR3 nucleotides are TGCAGCGTTAATAACCCCAACTATGGCTACACCTTC.

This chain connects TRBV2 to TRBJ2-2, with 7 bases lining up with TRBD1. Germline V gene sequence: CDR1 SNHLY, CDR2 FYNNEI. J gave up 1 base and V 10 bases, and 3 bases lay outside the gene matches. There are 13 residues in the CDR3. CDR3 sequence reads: CATGTENTGELFF. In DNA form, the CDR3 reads TGTGCCACCGGGACAGAGAACACCGGGGAGCTGTTTTTT.

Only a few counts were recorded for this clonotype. CDR3 DNA sequence: TGTGCCAGCAGTCGCGCCACAACTGGACTAGCTAATAATGAGCAGTTCTTC. It codes for CASSRATTGLANNEQFF. The V gene is TRBV6-1, the J gene TRBJ2-1; 8 bases map to TRBD2. After removal of 5 bases from V and 7 bases from J, the junction contained 16 bases not matched to a gene. The germline V gene encodes CDR1 MNHNS and CDR2 SASEGT. CDR3 length: 17 residues.

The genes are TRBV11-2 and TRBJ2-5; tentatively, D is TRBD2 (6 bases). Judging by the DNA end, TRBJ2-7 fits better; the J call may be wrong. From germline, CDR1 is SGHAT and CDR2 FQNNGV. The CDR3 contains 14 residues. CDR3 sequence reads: CASSSTSRVAEQYF. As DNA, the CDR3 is TGTGCCAGCAGCTCAACTAGCAGGGTCGCCGAGCAGTACTTC.

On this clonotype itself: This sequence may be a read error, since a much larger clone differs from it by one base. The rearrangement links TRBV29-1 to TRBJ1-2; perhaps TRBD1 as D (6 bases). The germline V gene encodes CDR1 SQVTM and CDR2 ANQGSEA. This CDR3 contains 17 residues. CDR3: CNVGTGALTKVPYGYTF. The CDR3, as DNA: TGCAACGTTGGGACGGGGGCCCTAACGAAAGTACCCTATGGCTACACCTTC.